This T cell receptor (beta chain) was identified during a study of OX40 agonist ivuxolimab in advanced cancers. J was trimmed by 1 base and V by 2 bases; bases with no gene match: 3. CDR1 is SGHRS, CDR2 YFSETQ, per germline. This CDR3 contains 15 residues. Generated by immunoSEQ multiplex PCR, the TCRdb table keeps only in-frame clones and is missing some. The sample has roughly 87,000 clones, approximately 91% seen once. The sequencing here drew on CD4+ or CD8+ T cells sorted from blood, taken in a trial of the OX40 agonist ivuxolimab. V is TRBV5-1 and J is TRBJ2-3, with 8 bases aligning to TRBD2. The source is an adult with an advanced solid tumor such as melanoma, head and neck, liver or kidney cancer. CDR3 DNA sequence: TGCGCCAGCAGCTTTAGCGGGGATGGCACAGATACGCAGTATTTT. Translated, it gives CASSFSGDGTDTQYF.